The clone carrying this TCR beta chain was seen once. No antigen is known for it. In the PCR, 60 Vbeta and 13 Jbeta primers were used. TCRdb keeps only in-frame clones here, not all; method: immunoSEQ multiplex PCR. The table shows about 140,000 clones, with around 77% occurring only once. This record belongs to a study of cytomegalovirus exposure and HLA in healthy donors. The study's findings and limits: As a later analysis showed, a missense DCLRE1C variant was linked to trimming of TCR beta V- and J-genes. Rare sequences made up most TCRs, while some public TCRs were found in many donors. Near-uniform donor sequencing depth was presumed by presence/absence analyses. Using the classifier, cytomegalovirus status was reportedly diagnosed with high specificity and sensitivity.

This TCR came from a woman aged 45 to 65 in good health and CMV-seronegative. Specimen: PBMCs.

CDR3 sequence reads: CASSYSYRNDQPQHF. CDR3 sequence (DNA): TGTGCCAGCAGTTACTCGTACAGGAATGATCAGCCCCAGCATTTT. The chain couples TRBV6-6 to TRBJ1-5; D perhaps matches TRBD1 (5 bases). Looked up from germline, CDR1 is MNHNY and CDR2 is SVGAGI (reference sequence). CDR3 size: 15 residues. With 0 bases removed from V and 5 bases from J, the gap between germline ends came to 11 bases.